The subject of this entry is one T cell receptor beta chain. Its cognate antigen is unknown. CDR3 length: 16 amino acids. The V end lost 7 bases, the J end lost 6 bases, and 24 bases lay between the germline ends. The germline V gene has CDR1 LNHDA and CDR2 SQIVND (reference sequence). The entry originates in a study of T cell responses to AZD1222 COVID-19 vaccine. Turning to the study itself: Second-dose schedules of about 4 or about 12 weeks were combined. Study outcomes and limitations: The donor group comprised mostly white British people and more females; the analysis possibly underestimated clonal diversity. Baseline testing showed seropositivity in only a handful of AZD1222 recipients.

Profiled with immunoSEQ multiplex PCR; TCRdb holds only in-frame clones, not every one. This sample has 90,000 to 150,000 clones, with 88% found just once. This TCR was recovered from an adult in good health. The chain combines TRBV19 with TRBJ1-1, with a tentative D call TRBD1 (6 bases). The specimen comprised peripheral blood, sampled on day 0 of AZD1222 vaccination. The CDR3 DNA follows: TGTGCCAGTATTGGGAACCTGCGGCAGGGGAAGTCTGAAGCTTTCTTT. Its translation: CASIGNLRQGKSEAFF. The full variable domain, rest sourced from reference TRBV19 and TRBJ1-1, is DGGITQSPKYLFRKEGQNVTLSCEQNLNHDAMYWYRQDPGQGLRLIYYSQIVNDFQKGDIAEGYSVSREKKESFPLTVTSAQKNPTAFYLCASIGNLRQGKSEAFFGQGTRLTVV.